This T cell receptor beta chain was obtained from a study of STAT5B mutations in CD4+ large granular lymphocyte leukemia. With regard to this clone: What it binds is not known.

General study findings and limits: Compared with healthy controls (2/35), patient top clones favored TRBV06 (8/27). Patient CD4-sorted repertoires looked more clonal than healthy CD4+ repertoires, even without putative leukemic clones.

Clones were read by immunoSEQ multiplex PCR, and TCRdb kept only the in-frame ones, dropping some. Among more than 30,000 clones listed, approximately 76% were seen once. The V and J ends lost 6 bases and 2 bases respectively, with 4 bases between them. The CDR3 covers 11 residues. Germline V lookup: CDR1 SNHLY, CDR2 FYNNEI. This sequence joins TRBV2 and TRBJ1-2, with D unclear. Source material: CD4+ T cells from blood buffy coats. This receptor was obtained from a human donor in good health. The CDR3 DNA follows: TGTGCCAGCAGGGAGAACTATGGCTACACCTTC. It codes for CASRENYGYTF.